The source of this TCR beta chain is a study of control samples from healthy donors and cancer patients. Here immunoSEQ multiplex PCR was the method, and the copy in TCRdb shows in-frame clones only, minus some. The profile shows around 190,000 clones, around 90% of them singletons. This CDR3 has 15 residues. With 0 bases clipped from V and 0 bases from J, the junction kept 0 bases outside the gene matches. The germline V gene has CDR1 SNHLY and CDR2 FYNNEI. V is TRBV2 and J is TRBJ2-3; 7 nucleotides match TRBD1. Sequenced sample: blood. The origin of this receptor is a woman aged 45 to 65 in good health. The CDR3, as DNA: TGTGCCAGCAGTGAAGCGACAGGGAGCACAGATACGCAGTATTTT. Protein product: CASSEATGSTDTQYF. Variable domain in full (rest from reference TRBV2 and TRBJ2-3): EPEVTQTPSHQVTQMGQEVILRCVPISNHLYFYWYRQILGQKVEFLVSFYNNEISEKSEIFDDQFSVERPDGSNFTLKIRSTKLEDSAMYFCASSEATGSTDTQYFGPGTRLTVL.